A selection of T cell receptor beta chains follows, all from one sample in a study of T cell changes during pregnancy in multiple sclerosis. The protocol was immunoSEQ multiplex PCR, while the TCRdb copy is restricted to in-frame clones and leaves out a portion. The sample consists of 30,000 to 45,000 clones, around 91% of them appearing once. Sequenced here: CD8+ T cells from peripheral blood mononuclear cells, sampled in the third trimester of pregnancy. The receptor source for this set is a female donor with multiple sclerosis, enrolled in a pregnancy study. Both conserved end residues are part of each CDR3. Each record gives: J gene, V gene, clone size, D gene, CDR3 DNA, CDR3 protein. A D gene is named only where the DNA matches it firmly. Size values are once, few and many counts, or a class for expanded clones, and some rows have none.

J gene: TRBJ1-2
V gene: TRBV6-5
clone size: NA
D gene: TRBD1
CDR3 DNA: TGTGCCAGCCTTATGAACAGGGGTGCTCCCTATGGCTACACCTTC
CDR3 protein: CASLMNRGAPYGYTF

J gene: TRBJ2-1
V gene: TRBV30
clone size: few
D gene: TRBD2
CDR3 DNA: TGTGCCTGGAGTACTAGCGGAGACTCCTACAATGAGCAGTTCTTC
CDR3 protein: CAWSTSGDSYNEQFF

J gene: TRBJ2-2
V gene: TRBV9
clone size: NA
D gene: TRBD2
CDR3 DNA: TGTGCCAGCAGCGTAGTAGAGATAGCGGGGAACACCGGGGAGCTGTTTTTT
CDR3 protein: CASSVVEIAGNTGELFF

J gene: TRBJ1-1
V gene: TRBV4-1
clone size: NA
D gene: NA
CDR3 DNA: TGCGCCAGCAGCCAAGACCCGGGAGATAATTTGAACACTGAAGCTTTCTTT
CDR3 protein: CASSQDPGDNLNTEAFF

J gene: TRBJ2-1
V gene: TRBV19
clone size: NA
D gene: NA
CDR3 DNA: TGTGCCAGTAGTATGGGCCAGGGGTATGAGCAGTTCTTC
CDR3 protein: CASSMGQGYEQFF

J gene: TRBJ1-1
V gene: TRBV2
clone size: NA
D gene: TRBD1
CDR3 DNA: TGTGCCAGCAGGGAGTCCGGGACAGGGTGGTTGTGGGCTTTCTTT
CDR3 protein: CASRESGTGWLWAFF

J gene: TRBJ2-7
V gene: TRBV27
clone size: NA
D gene: NA
CDR3 DNA: TGTGCCAGCGGGCCAGGTCTCACCTACGAGCAGTACTTC
CDR3 protein: CASGPGLTYEQYF

J gene: TRBJ1-1
V gene: TRBV5-6
clone size: NA
D gene: TRBD1
CDR3 DNA: TGTGCCAGCAGCCGTGGGACAGGAGCTGAAGCTTTCTTT
CDR3 protein: CASSRGTGAEAFF

J gene: TRBJ1-3
V gene: TRBV25-1
clone size: NA
D gene: NA
CDR3 DNA: TGTGCCAGCTCCTTCGGGGTTTGGAACACCATATATTTT
CDR3 protein: CASSFGVWNTIYF

J gene: TRBJ2-7
V gene: TRBV30
clone size: NA
D gene: TRBD1
CDR3 DNA: TGTGCCTGGGGCAGGGACAGGGTCAGCTCCTACGAGCAGTACTTC
CDR3 protein: CAWGRDRVSSYEQYF

J gene: TRBJ2-1
V gene: TRBV7-8
clone size: NA
D gene: TRBD2
CDR3 DNA: TGTGCCAGCAGCTTGCCTAGCGGGACGTACAATGAGCAGTTCTTC
CDR3 protein: CASSLPSGTYNEQFF

J gene: TRBJ2-1
V gene: TRBV5-1
clone size: NA
D gene: TRBD1
CDR3 DNA: TGCGCCAGCAGCTTGGGGGACAGTAGCGTAAATGAGCAGTTCTTC
CDR3 protein: CASSLGDSSVNEQFF

J gene: TRBJ1-1
V gene: TRBV7-9
clone size: NA
D gene: TRBD1
CDR3 DNA: TGTGCCAGCAGCTTAGGACAGGGTCGATTCACTGAAGCTTTCTTT
CDR3 protein: CASSLGQGRFTEAFF

J gene: TRBJ2-4
V gene: TRBV19
clone size: NA
D gene: TRBD2
CDR3 DNA: TGTGCCAGTAGTCCACGGACTAGCGGGGGGACCGAGTACTTC
CDR3 protein: CASSPRTSGGTEYF

J gene: TRBJ1-1
V gene: TRBV9
clone size: NA
D gene: NA
CDR3 DNA: TGTGCCAGCAGCGCCGAAACGATGGGGGCCACTGAAGCTTTCTTT
CDR3 protein: CASSAETMGATEAFF

J gene: TRBJ2-7
V gene: TRBV5-6
clone size: NA
D gene: NA
CDR3 DNA: TGTGCCAGCAGCGCCTTGACTAAGACCTACGAGCAGTACTTC
CDR3 protein: CASSALTKTYEQYF

J gene: TRBJ1-4
V gene: TRBV6-4
clone size: NA
D gene: NA
CDR3 DNA: TGTGCCACCCCCGGGGTCTATCGTGAAAAACTGTTTTTT
CDR3 protein: CATPGVYREKLFF

J gene: TRBJ1-4
V gene: TRBV6-5
clone size: NA
D gene: NA
CDR3 DNA: TGTGCCAGCAGTTATGATGGGGGGGTGCCCGAAAAACTGTTTTTT
CDR3 protein: CASSYDGGVPEKLFF

J gene: TRBJ2-4
V gene: TRBV7-3
clone size: NA
D gene: NA
CDR3 DNA: TGTGCCAGCAGCCCGTTACCAGGGACCAAAAACATTCAGTACTTC
CDR3 protein: CASSPLPGTKNIQYF

J gene: TRBJ1-1
V gene: TRBV25-1
clone size: few
D gene: NA
CDR3 DNA: TGTGCCAGTCAGGGGGAAGCTTTCTTT
CDR3 protein: CASQGEAFF

J gene: TRBJ1-1
V gene: TRBV4-3
clone size: NA
D gene: TRBD1
CDR3 DNA: TGCGCCAGCAGCAACTACTTGGCAAACAGGGGTGGCACTGAAGCTTTCTTT
CDR3 protein: CASSNYLANRGGTEAFF

J gene: TRBJ2-2
V gene: TRBV9
clone size: NA
D gene: NA
CDR3 DNA: TGTGCCAGCAGCGACAGGGTTGATACCGGGGAGCTGTTTTTT
CDR3 protein: CASSDRVDTGELFF

J gene: TRBJ1-4
V gene: TRBV5-4
clone size: NA
D gene: NA
CDR3 DNA: TGTGCCAGCAGAAACACGGAGAATGAAAAACTGTTTTTT
CDR3 protein: CASRNTENEKLFF

J gene: TRBJ1-2
V gene: TRBV5-1
clone size: NA
D gene: TRBD1
CDR3 DNA: TGCGCCAGCAGCTCGACCCCCGACAGGGGTTATGGCTACACCTTC
CDR3 protein: CASSSTPDRGYGYTF

J gene: TRBJ2-3
V gene: TRBV14
clone size: NA
D gene: NA
CDR3 DNA: TGTGCCAGCAGCCAAGGGCAGGGATTCACAGATACGCAGTATTTT
CDR3 protein: CASSQGQGFTDTQYF

J gene: TRBJ2-7
V gene: TRBV7-9
clone size: NA
D gene: TRBD2
CDR3 DNA: TGTGCCAGCAGCTACGTTCTAGCGGGAGGGCCGGGGGAGCAGTACTTC
CDR3 protein: CASSYVLAGGPGEQYF

J gene: TRBJ1-5
V gene: TRBV19
clone size: few
D gene: NA
CDR3 DNA: TGTGCCAGTAGGGGACTCCTAGGGAGCAATCAGCCCCAGCATTTT
CDR3 protein: CASRGLLGSNQPQHF